A selection of T cell receptor beta chains follows, all from one sample in a study of blood T cell repertoires in COVID-19. Method: immunoSEQ multiplex PCR; TCRdb's copy keeps in-frame clones and lacks some. This sample carries 140,000 or so clones, 70% to 85% of them seen once, and the ten largest clones take about 1.5%. The sample taken for sequencing was PBMCs or T cells enriched from blood (not recorded which). The receptors derive from a woman between 18 and 29 years old who had been exposed to COVID-19. The CDR3 runs from the conserved cysteine through the conserved F or W. D genes are given only for firm matches. A clone size is listed for some rows: how often the clone was seen (once, few, many), or a class if it is expanded.

TRBD1,TRBV19,TRBJ2-2,.,17,TGTGCCAGTAGTATAGCGGGTTGGGGAGGACAGGGCCGGGAGCTGTTTTTT,CASSIAGWGGQGRELFF
.,TRBV3-1/TRBV3-2,TRBJ1-4,.,14,TGTGCCAGCAGCCTCACAGGGTCCAATGAAAAACTGTTTTTT,CASSLTGSNEKLFF
TRBD1,TRBV5-1,TRBJ1-2,once,16,TGCGCCAGCAGTAGGACAGGAGTGAGGATGGACTATGGCTACACCTTC,CASSRTGVRMDYGYTF
.,TRBV5-1,TRBJ1-4,.,15,TGCGCCAGCAGCTTGGAAGGGAAGGGGAATGAAAAACTGTTTTTT,CASSLEGKGNEKLFF
.,TRBV7-9,TRBJ2-7,.,14,TGTGCCAGCAGCTCACGGACAGAGACCTACGAGCAGTACTTC,CASSSRTETYEQYF
TRBD1,TRBV27,TRBJ2-1,.,15,TGTGCCAGCAGTTTGTCACAGGGGCCCTCGAATGAGCAGTTCTTC,CASSLSQGPSNEQFF
.,TRBV28,TRBJ2-7,.,12,TGTGCCAGCAGTTTACGGTCGCGGTGGCAGTACTTC,CASSLRSRWQYF
.,TRBV24-1,TRBJ2-1,.,14,TGTGCCACCAGTGATTTAACAGCCTACAATGAGCAGTTCTTC,CATSDLTAYNEQFF
TRBD2,TRBV5-8,TRBJ2-5,.,15,TGTGCCGCCGGGACTAGCGGGTCGAAGGGAGAGACCCAGTACTTC,CAAGTSGSKGETQYF
.,TRBV7-9,TRBJ1-4,.,13,TGTGCCAGCACCTTCATAGGGGGTGAAAAACTGTTTTTT,CASTFIGGEKLFF
.,TRBV27,TRBJ2-1,.,16,TGTGCCAGCAGTAAGGTGCTGGGGACAACGTACAATGAGCAGTTCTTC,CASSKVLGTTYNEQFF
.,TRBV14,TRBJ1-2,.,15,TGTGCCAGCAGCCAAGATACAGAGCTTTTCTATGGCTACACCTTC,CASSQDTELFYGYTF
TRBD2,TRBV6-2/TRBV6-3,TRBJ2-2,.,16,TGTGCCAGCAGTAAACCCCGGGGAGGGGAAACCGGGGAGCTGTTTTTT,CASSKPRGGETGELFF
TRBD2,TRBV19,TRBJ2-1,.,15,TGTGCCAGTAGTTCAGCGGGAGGGCCGGGCAATGAGCAGTTCTTC,CASSSAGGPGNEQFF
.,TRBV2,TRBJ1-5,once,19,TGTGCCAGCAGTGAAGCGCATTGGCAGGCTGAATATAGCAATCAGCCCCAGCATTTT,CASSEAHWQAEYSNQPQHF
.,TRBV11-3,TRBJ2-2,.,13,TGTGCCAGCAGCCCTGAAGGGGTGAGGGAGCTGTTTTTT,CASSPEGVRELFF
.,TRBV27,TRBJ2-3,.,13,TGTGCCAGCAGTTTACGGGGCACAGATACGCAGTATTTT,CASSLRGTDTQYF
.,TRBV2,TRBJ2-5,.,12,TGTGCCAGCAGCCTAACCCAAGAGACCCAGTACTTC,CASSLTQETQYF
.,TRBV12-3/TRBV12-4,TRBJ2-7,.,12,TGTGCCAGCAGTTTTGGACAGCCCGAGCAGTACTTC,CASSFGQPEQYF
TRBD1,TRBV6-5,TRBJ2-7,.,14,TGTGCCAGCACCGAAGACAGGGCAGACTACGAGCAGTACTTC,CASTEDRADYEQYF
.,TRBV19,TRBJ2-6,.,18,TGTGCCAGTACCTCTGATAGGGGGAGGGGGTCTGGGGCCAACGTCCTGACTTTC,CASTSDRGRGSGANVLTF
TRBD2,TRBV7-9,TRBJ2-7,.,15,TGTGCCAGCAGCATGGGACTAGCGGGACTCTACGAGCAGTACTTC,CASSMGLAGLYEQYF
TRBD1,TRBV19,TRBJ1-2,.,14,TGTGCCAGTAGAACCACAGGGGGCGACTATGGCTACACCTTC,CASRTTGGDYGYTF
.,TRBV18,TRBJ1-1,.,14,TGTGCCAGCTCACCAGGGCAGTCAAACACTGAAGCTTTCTTT,CASSPGQSNTEAFF
TRBD1,TRBV6-5,TRBJ2-1,.,14,TGTGCCAGCAGTCGGGACAGCTCCTACAATGAGCAGTTCTTC,CASSRDSSYNEQFF
TRBD1,TRBV6-5,TRBJ1-2,.,15,TGTGCCAGCAGTTACTCGATGGGACAGGGGTATGGCTACACCTTC,CASSYSMGQGYGYTF
.,TRBV7-6,TRBJ2-1,.,15,TGTGCCAGCAGCTACGCGAGCGGCACTTACAATGAGCAGTTCTTC,CASSYASGTYNEQFF
TRBD2,TRBV4-3,TRBJ2-5,.,18,TGCGCCAGCAGCCACGGTTCGGGCTGGGCGGGAGGAGGGGAGACCCAGTACTTC,CASSHGSGWAGGGETQYF
.,TRBV29-1,TRBJ1-1,few,15,TGCAGCGTTGAAGCGGAGGGAGGGCGCGGAACTGAAGCTTTCTTT,CSVEAEGGRGTEAFF
.,TRBV5-1,TRBJ2-1,.,13,TGCGCCAGCAGCTTGGGGACTGGCGATGAGCAGTTCTTC,CASSLGTGDEQFF
TRBD2,TRBV25-1,TRBJ2-1,.,16,TGTGCCAGCAGCCGACTAGCGGGATCCCCCTACAATGAGCAGTTCTTC,CASSRLAGSPYNEQFF
TRBD1,TRBV6-5,TRBJ2-5,.,15,TGTGCCAGCAGTAAGCTACAGGGGGCTCAAGAGACCCAGTACTTC,CASSKLQGAQETQYF
TRBD2,TRBV19,TRBJ2-2,once,17,TGTGCCAGTAGTCGGGCTAGCGGCCGATCGAACACCGGGGAGCTGTTTTTT,CASSRASGRSNTGELFF
.,TRBV27,TRBJ1-4,.,16,TGTGCCAGCAGTTTATCCCCAGGTTCTGGGAATGAAAAACTGTTTTTT,CASSLSPGSGNEKLFF
.,TRBV5-5,TRBJ1-2,.,15,TGTGCCAGCAGCTTGGATGGGAGGACTAACTATGGCTACACCTTC,CASSLDGRTNYGYTF
.,TRBV3-1/TRBV3-2,TRBJ2-1,.,15,TGTGCCAGCAGCCCCCCCGGGAGAGGGTACAATGAGCAGTTCTTC,CASSPPGRGYNEQFF
.,TRBV9,TRBJ2-1,.,18,TGTGCCAGCAGCGCCACGACAGGACAAGGGTCTTACTACAATGAGCAGTTCTTC,CASSATTGQGSYYNEQFF
.,TRBV12-3/TRBV12-4,TRBJ1-3,.,13,TGTGCCAGGTCCACAGGGCTTGGAAACACCATATATTTT,CARSTGLGNTIYF
.,TRBV3-1/TRBV3-2,TRBJ1-6,.,13,TGTGCCAGGTCGACAAAGTATAATTCACCCCTCCACTTT,CARSTKYNSPLHF
TRBD2,TRBV10-3,TRBJ2-1,.,14,TGTGCCATCAGCCCGGGACTAGAAGGCAATGAGCAGTTCTTC,CAISPGLEGNEQFF
.,TRBV3-1/TRBV3-2,TRBJ2-6,.,15,TGTGCCAGCAGCCCCGGGACTTCTGGGGCCAACGTCCTGACTTTC,CASSPGTSGANVLTF
.,TRBV28,TRBJ1-2,.,12,TGTGCCAGCGCAGGGGTTAACTATGGCTACACCTTC,CASAGVNYGYTF
TRBD2,TRBV2,TRBJ2-1,.,17,TGTGCCAGCAGTGTCAGGAGCGGGAGGAGCTCCTACAATGAGCAGTTCTTC,CASSVRSGRSSYNEQFF
TRBD2,TRBV7-6,TRBJ2-7,.,15,TGTGCCAGCAGCCCAAGACTAGCGGGAAGGTACGAGCAGTACTTC,CASSPRLAGRYEQYF
TRBD2,TRBV5-1,TRBJ2-5,.,15,TGCGCCAGCAGCACAGCGGGAGGGCCGGGGGAGACCCAGTACTTC,CASSTAGGPGETQYF
TRBD2,TRBV10-3,TRBJ2-2,.,16,TGTGCCATCAGCACTTCTAGCGGGAGGAACACCGGGGAGCTGTTTTTT,CAISTSSGRNTGELFF
TRBD2,TRBV19,TRBJ2-1,.,14,TGTGCCAGTAGTATTGATCGGGAGGTCGGTGAGCAGTTCTTC,CASSIDREVGEQFF
.,TRBV30,TRBJ1-5,.,13,TGTGCCTGGAGTGGGACAGATTCTCAGCCCCAGCATTTT,CAWSGTDSQPQHF
TRBD1,TRBV7-9,TRBJ1-3,once,16,TGTGCCAGCAGCCCGAGTACAGGGGCCCCTGGAAACACCATATATTTT,CASSPSTGAPGNTIYF
TRBD1,TRBV28,TRBJ2-7,once,14,TGTGCCAGCAGGACCCCGACAGGGGGATCCGAGCAGTACTTC,CASRTPTGGSEQYF
.,TRBV27,TRBJ2-3,.,16,TGTGCCAGCGGCCCGGAGGCCCCCCTTAGCACAGATACGCAGTATTTT,CASGPEAPLSTDTQYF
TRBD1,TRBV12-5,TRBJ1-1,few,14,TGTGCTAGTGGTACCCACCAGACAGGGACGGAAGCTTTCTTT,CASGTHQTGTEAFF
.,TRBV6-4,TRBJ2-3,once,15,TGTGCCAGCAGTGACTCAGGAGGCGCGGGAGATACGCAGTATTTT,CASSDSGGAGDTQYF
.,TRBV28,TRBJ1-3,.,14,TGTGCCAGCAGTCTCGGACATCCCCGAAACACCATATATTTT,CASSLGHPRNTIYF
TRBD1,TRBV2,TRBJ1-2,.,14,TGTGCCAGCAGTCCCGACAGGGGGCGTAATGGCTACACCTTC,CASSPDRGRNGYTF
.,TRBV11-1,TRBJ2-2,.,15,TGTGCCAGCAGCTTCACCATAGGGGTCGCCGGGGAGCTGTTTTTT,CASSFTIGVAGELFF
TRBD2,TRBV28,TRBJ2-7,.,14,TGTGCCAGCAGGGGACTAGCGAACTCCTACGAGCAGTACTTC,CASRGLANSYEQYF
TRBD1,TRBV10-3,TRBJ1-1,.,16,TGTGCCATCAGTGAGTCCCCGACAGGGATGAACACTGAAGCTTTCTTT,CAISESPTGMNTEAFF
TRBD2,TRBV2,TRBJ2-7,.,15,TGTGCCAGCAGTGAAGCGACTAGCGGAACCTACGAGCAGTACTTC,CASSEATSGTYEQYF